This TCR beta chain emerged from a study of T cell responses to AZD1222 COVID-19 vaccine. TCRdb keeps only in-frame clones here, not all; method: immunoSEQ multiplex PCR. This table has 130,000 to 150,000 clones, about 93% appearing once. CDR1 and CDR2 from the germline V gene are KGHSH and LQKENI. The CDR3 length is 13 residues. V was trimmed by 2 bases and J by 7 bases, leaving 6 bases between them. The chain couples TRBV18 to TRBJ1-6; D remains ambiguous. This receptor was identified in an adult in good health. The starting material was peripheral blood, obtained on day 0 of AZD1222 vaccination. CDR3 region: CASSPEVNSPLHF. Here the CDR3 DNA reads TGTGCCAGCTCACCAGAGGTCAATTCACCCCTCCACTTT.